The TCR beta chain under discussion was sequenced for a study of blood T cell repertoires in COVID-19. The wider study: The origin of the acute and convalescent COVID-19 samples was the United States, Italy and Spain.

Authors' processing steps: Amplification with reference gene primers provided the estimates of nucleated cell counts. The assay was immunoSEQ multiplex PCR, and TCRdb's table has in-frame clones only and misses some. The DNA gave D and trimming, while V, J and clone size come from that table. Of more than 35,000 clones listed, nearly 90% are singletons. The V gene lost 5 bases and the J gene lost 2 bases, with 11 bases spanning the gap. The CDR3 totals 14 residues. Looked up from germline, CDR1 is SGHTA and CDR2 is FQGNSA. The count of this clone is one. This TCR was recovered from a man in his sixties with active COVID-19. Specimen: peripheral blood. V gene TRBV7-2 combines with J gene TRBJ2-3; unclear D gene. The CDR3 DNA is TGTGCCAGCAGCCGTACTGGAGCCACAGATACGCAGTATTTT. Amino acid sequence: CASSRTGATDTQYF. Full variable domain (remainder filled in from reference TRBV7-2 and TRBJ2-3): GAGVSQSPSNKVTEKGKDVELRCDPISGHTALYWYRQSLGQGLEFLIYFQGNSAPDKSGLPSDRFSAERTGGSVSTLTIQRTQQEDSAVYLCASSRTGATDTQYFGPGTRLTVL.